The rows below give T cell receptor beta chains drawn from one sample of a study of cytomegalovirus exposure and HLA in healthy donors. Assay: immunoSEQ multiplex PCR; the TCRdb copy retains only in-frame clones and omits some. The sample totals 150,000 or so clones. The sample was PBMCs. The receptors derive from a woman between 50 and 59 years old in good health and CMV-seronegative. Each CDR3 is given with its conserved first and last residue. A D gene is named only where the DNA matches it firmly.

CDR3 length,J gene,V gene,D gene,CDR3 DNA,CDR3 protein
15,TRBJ2-7,TRBV19,TRBD1,TGTGCCAGTAGTATAGGGGGACAGGGCTTCTACGAGCAGTACTTC,CASSIGGQGFYEQYF
16,TRBJ1-5,TRBV19,-,TGTGCCAGTAGTATAGTAGCGGCGGTCATCAATCAGCCCCAGCATTTT,CASSIVAAVINQPQHF
14,TRBJ1-1,TRBV18,-,TGTGCCAGCTCAGCCCAGGGGACCAACACTGAAGCTTTCTTT,CASSAQGTNTEAFF
15,TRBJ1-5,TRBV10-1,-,TGCGCCAGCAGGGACCCCGGGGGAGGGGATCAGCCCCAGCATTTT,CASRDPGGGDQPQHF
15,TRBJ2-1,TRBV7-9,-,TGTGCCAGCAGCCCCGGTATAGGGGTAATCAATGAGCAGTTCTTC,CASSPGIGVINEQFF
15,TRBJ2-1,TRBV15,TRBD2,TGTGCCACCAGCAGTCCTAGCGGGGGCTACAATGAGCAGTTCTTC,CATSSPSGGYNEQFF
15,TRBJ1-1,TRBV28,TRBD1,TGTGCCAGCAGCAGACGGACAGGGGTGGGCACTGAAGCTTTCTTT,CASSRRTGVGTEAFF
13,TRBJ1-1,TRBV5-4,-,TGTGCCAGCAGCTTGGAGGGGGGGCTAGGGGCTTTCTTT,CASSLEGGLGAFF
18,TRBJ1-2,TRBV7-9,TRBD1,TGTGCCAGCAGCTTAATTCGAAGGGGGCGATTGGGGAGCTATGGCTACACCTTC,CASSLIRRGRLGSYGYTF
16,TRBJ2-6,TRBV5-1,TRBD1,TGCGCCAGCAGCTTACAGGGGGGTGGTGGGGCCAACGTCCTGACTTTC,CASSLQGGGGANVLTF
13,TRBJ2-5,TRBV7-9,-,TGTGCCAGCAGCTTAGAAGGTGGAGTGACCCAGTACTTC,CASSLEGGVTQYF
15,TRBJ1-2,TRBV4-2,-,TGTGCCAGCAGCCAAGGGAAGGGGGTGGGCTATGGCTACACCTTC,CASSQGKGVGYGYTF
10,TRBJ2-7,TRBV2,-,TGTGCCAGCGGCGCCAGGATGGAGTACTTC,CASGARMEYF
18,TRBJ2-1,TRBV7-8,TRBD1,TGTGCCAGCAGACCGGAGGGCTGGGGACAGGGGGCATACAATGAGCAGTTCTTC,CASRPEGWGQGAYNEQFF
18,TRBJ2-4,TRBV28,-,TGTGCCAGCAGCTCCCCCAGCGCCTCTATGGGAGCCAAAAACATTCAGTACTTC,CASSSPSASMGAKNIQYF
14,TRBJ1-2,TRBV6-1,-,TGTGCCAGCAGTGAAGGCCCAGGGAACTATGGCTACACCTTC,CASSEGPGNYGYTF
14,TRBJ1-5,TRBV19,TRBD1,TGTGCCAGTAGTCCGACAGGGGGCAGTCAGCCCCAGCATTTT,CASSPTGGSQPQHF
12,TRBJ2-1,TRBV9,-,TGTGCCAGCAGCGGAGACAGAAATGAGCAGTTCTTC,CASSGDRNEQFF
16,TRBJ2-4,TRBV28,TRBD2,TGTGCCAGCAGTACGGCTAGCGGGAGCACCAAAAACATTCAGTACTTC,CASSTASGSTKNIQYF
14,TRBJ2-7,TRBV19,TRBD1,TGTGCCAGTAGTAGAGTGACAGGGACCTACGAGCAGTACTTC,CASSRVTGTYEQYF
14,TRBJ1-4,TRBV5-6,TRBD1,TGTGCCAGCAGCTTGGCAGGGGGCGCGGGGAAACTGTTTTTT,CASSLAGGAGKLFF
17,TRBJ1-2,TRBV4-2,TRBD1,TGTGCCAGCAGCCAAGATTACAGCGGACAGGGGAACTATGGCTACACCTTC,CASSQDYSGQGNYGYTF
14,TRBJ1-5,TRBV5-7,TRBD1,TGTGCCAGCAGCTTCAGGGGGGCTAATCAGCCCCAGCATTTT,CASSFRGANQPQHF
15,TRBJ1-4,TRBV15,-,TGTGCCACCCGCGAAGGGTCACAGGGAGTTGAAAAACTGTTTTTT,CATREGSQGVEKLFF
15,TRBJ2-7,TRBV6-1,TRBD1,TGTGCCAGCAGATTACAAGACAGGGCCATTTACGAGCAGTACTTC,CASRLQDRAIYEQYF
12,TRBJ2-7,TRBV2,-,TGTGCCAGCTCGTATAATTCCTACGAGCAGTACTTC,CASSYNSYEQYF
15,TRBJ2-1,TRBV11-2,TRBD2,TGTGCCAGCAGCAAAGCGGGGGGGCACGAGAATGAGCAGTTCTTC,CASSKAGGHENEQFF
17,TRBJ2-7,TRBV5-6,TRBD2,TGTGCCAGCAGCCCGGGACTAGCGGGAGGGCTTATCCACGAGCAGTACTTC,CASSPGLAGGLIHEQYF
16,TRBJ2-4,TRBV28,TRBD2,TGTGCCAGCACCCGCGGACTAGCGGACGCCAAAAACATTCAGTACTTC,CASTRGLADAKNIQYF
15,TRBJ2-7,TRBV7-7,TRBD1,TGTGCCAGCAGCCGCGCAGGGGGCGAGGATTATAAGCAGTACTTC,CASSRAGGEDYKQYF
13,TRBJ2-7,TRBV29-1,TRBD2,TGCAGCGTTGAGACTAGCGGTGCCTACGAGCAGTACTTC,CSVETSGAYEQYF
12,TRBJ1-5,TRBV7-2,TRBD1,TGTGCCAGCAGCATTCAGGGGGAACCCCAGCATTTT,CASSIQGEPQHF
15,TRBJ2-5,TRBV5-1,-,TGCGCCAGCAGCTTGGCGAGGGGGGGGCAAGAGACCCAGTACTTC,CASSLARGGQETQYF
17,TRBJ1-1,TRBV13,-,TGTGCCAGCAGCTTATCCGGACAGACTACGTCGGACACTGAAGCTTTCTTT,CASSLSGQTTSDTEAFF
14,TRBJ1-1,TRBV9,TRBD1,TGTGCCAGCAGCCCAAGGACAGGGAACACTGAAGCTTTCTTT,CASSPRTGNTEAFF
16,TRBJ2-1,TRBV5-1,TRBD1,TGCGCCAGCAGCTTGGATGGCGAACAGGGGTACAATGAGCAGTTCTTC,CASSLDGEQGYNEQFF
15,TRBJ2-3,TRBV9,-,TGTGCCAGCAGCCGACAGCCTCGAACCACAGATACGCAGTATTTT,CASSRQPRTTDTQYF
14,TRBJ1-1,TRBV18,-,TGTGCCAGCTCACAAGAGACTTCGAACACTGAAGCTTTCTTT,CASSQETSNTEAFF
15,TRBJ2-2,TRBV5-1,TRBD1,TGCGCCAGCAGCTTGGGACAGGGGTTGGCCGGGGAGCTGTTTTTT,CASSLGQGLAGELFF
15,TRBJ1-6,TRBV13,TRBD1,TGTGCCAGCAGCTTAGGTCAGGGGGCACGTTCACCCCTCCACTTT,CASSLGQGARSPLHF
13,TRBJ1-1,TRBV13,-,TGTGCCAGCAGCTTCCCAGGGAACACTGAAGCTTTCTTT,CASSFPGNTEAFF
12,TRBJ2-3,TRBV10-3,-,TGTGCCATCAGTAGCGGCACAGATACGCAGTATTTT,CAISSGTDTQYF
13,TRBJ2-5,TRBV7-7,TRBD2,TGTGCTAGCAGCTTAGGGACTAAAGAGACCCAGTACTTC,CASSLGTKETQYF
11,TRBJ2-7,TRBV30,-,TGTGCCTTGACTCGTTCCTACGAGCAGTACTTC,CALTRSYEQYF
16,TRBJ2-5,TRBV5-1,TRBD1,TGCGCCAGCAGCTTGGGGGGACAGGCGACGTGGGAGACCCAGTACTTC,CASSLGGQATWETQYF
12,TRBJ1-1,TRBV28,-,TGTGCCAGCAGTTCCTCTAACACTGAAGCTTTCTTT,CASSSSNTEAFF
14,TRBJ1-1,TRBV6-1,TRBD1,TGTGCCAGCAGGACAGGGGGCTTTAACACTGAAGCTTTCTTT,CASRTGGFNTEAFF
16,TRBJ2-7,TRBV7-8,TRBD1,TGTGCCAGCAGCCTGACTCCGGGACAGGGAATCCACGAGCAGTACTTC,CASSLTPGQGIHEQYF
13,TRBJ1-1,TRBV7-2,-,TGTGCCAGCAGCTTTCAGGATAACACTGAAGCTTTCTTT,CASSFQDNTEAFF
12,TRBJ1-3,TRBV28,-,TGTGCCAGCAGGATCGGTGGAAACACCATATATTTT,CASRIGGNTIYF
16,TRBJ2-1,TRBV11-3,-,TGTGCCAGCTCCAACAGGGGCGGGACGGGTTTCCATGAGCAGTTCTTC,CASSNRGGTGFHEQFF
15,TRBJ1-1,TRBV7-3,-,TGTGCCAGCAGCCCCGGGGGGGAGATAGGCACTGAAGCTTTCTTT,CASSPGGEIGTEAFF
13,TRBJ1-1,TRBV6-6,-,TGTGCCAGCACAGAACGGGGGGAAGCTGAAGCTTTCTTT,CASTERGEAEAFF
15,TRBJ2-7,TRBV15,-,TGTGCCACCAGCAGAGATCCATTGGACAGCTACGAGCAGTACTTC,CATSRDPLDSYEQYF
11,TRBJ2-5,TRBV30,-,TGTGCCTGGAGAGCGCCAGAGACCCAGTACTTC,CAWRAPETQYF
14,TRBJ1-5,TRBV18,-,TGTGCCAGCTCACCCGACAGTGGTAATCAGCCCCAGCATTTT,CASSPDSGNQPQHF
14,TRBJ2-1,TRBV7-3,TRBD1,TGTGCCAGCAGCTTAAATTACAGGGGAAGTGAGCAGTTCTTC,CASSLNYRGSEQFF
13,TRBJ2-1,TRBV27,TRBD1,TGTGCCAGCAGTATCCAGGGGGCAGGGGAGCAGTTCTTC,CASSIQGAGEQFF
15,TRBJ2-3,TRBV4-3,-,TGCGCCAGCAGCCAAGAAGGGGGTGCTACAGATACGCAGTATTTT,CASSQEGGATDTQYF
14,TRBJ2-1,TRBV9,TRBD2,TGTGCCAGCAGCGGATCGGGGGGTTACAATGAGCAGTTCTTC,CASSGSGGYNEQFF